Presented here are 10 T cell receptor beta chains from one specimen sequenced in a study of CXCR3-negative and CXCR3-positive naive CD8 T cells (dated 2019 in TCRdb). General findings and caveats noted by the study authors: TRB CDR3s from CXCR3-positive naive cells showed higher hydrophobicity (lower Kidera factor 4), lower energy, and higher strength and volume indices than CXCR3-negative naive cells.

Sequencing was carried out with a NextSeq 550. The Human TCR Profiling Kit (MiLaboratory) was used to prepare UMI-labeled 5' RACE TRB cDNA libraries. Based on TCRdb reprocessing of the reads, there is one entry per CDR3 protein sequence, and DNA is missing. The sample table records some 150,000 distinct CDR3 sequences. In total, the top ten clones hold less than 0.55% of the sample. Their cognate antigens are unknown. Sequenced material: naive CXCR3+ CD8+ T cells from blood. The sample's cell subset or site label is to be understood as: CD45RO-CCR7+CD27+CD95- naive CD8+ T cells expressing CXCR3 (TNR3+). The receptor set was obtained from a human donor in good health. Some clones in this sample may be carry-over from other donors' samples.

This chain connects TRBV12-3 or TRBV12-4 to TRBJ2-3. The CDR3 loop spans 14 amino acids. The CDR3 reads CASSLVVVADTQYF.

CDR3 in amino acids: CASTQLSPGGCLAKNIQYF. The V call is TRBV7-3, the J call TRBJ2-4; TCRdb outputs TRBD2, but without DNA this stays unchecked. Germline V gene sequence: CDR1 SGHTA, CDR2 FQGTGA. CDR3 length equals 19 residues.

The chain carries TRBV28 and TRBJ1-1; the D gene TCRdb calls, TRBD1, cannot be checked with no DNA. Germline-derived CDR1 and CDR2 are MDHEN and SYDVKM. CDR3 length: 13 residues. The CDR3: CASSLGAKTEAFF.

The V call is TRBV20-1, the J call TRBJ1-5. CDR1 is DFQATT, CDR2 SNEGSKA, per germline (reference sequence). The CDR3 sequence is 13 residues long. CDR3 sequence: CSASEVSNQPQHF.

The chain uses TRBV15 and TRBJ2-3; without DNA, the TCRdb call of TRBD2 cannot be checked. The CDR3 has 17 amino acids. CDR1 is LNHNV, CDR2 YYDKDF, per germline (reference sequence). The CDR3 region is CATSRGGLAGVTDTQYF.

This chain connects TRBV7-2 to TRBJ2-7; TCRdb lists TRBD1, though no DNA is available to test this call. CDR3 size: 14 residues. CDR1 SGHTA and CDR2 FQGNSA come from the germline V gene. The CDR3 reads CASSFGSSGNEQYF.

The chain carries TRBV21-1 and TRBJ2-2. TRBV21-1 is a recognized pseudogene. The CDR3 covers 14 residues. The chain's CDR3 is CATTSLWNTGELFF.

V and J are TRBV5-4 and TRBJ2-1; TCRdb designates TRBD2, a call that cannot be tested without DNA. The length of the CDR3 is 14 residues. CDR1 is SGHNT and CDR2 is YYREEE in the germline V gene (reference sequence). The CDR3: CASSLPPGLNEQFF.

The rearrangement links TRBV28 to TRBJ2-5; the D call from TCRdb, TRBD2, cannot be confirmed without DNA. The CDR3 consists of 14 residues. In germline, CDR1 is MDHEN, CDR2 SYDVKM. The CDR3: CASSLLVGPWTQYF.

The rearrangement links TRBV4-2 to TRBJ2-1; TCRdb's D gene call, TRBD2, goes unchecked for lack of DNA. The CDR3 has 16 amino acids. CDR1 LGHNA and CDR2 YNFKEQ come from the germline V gene. CDR3 loop: CASSQGTSGLYNEQFF.